This TCR beta chain stems from a study of cytomegalovirus exposure and HLA in healthy donors. Study in general: Early released data comprised some 85 million unique TCRs from HLA-typed donors. Study-wide findings and caveats: Some V segments could not be told apart, so they were left out, TRBV6-2 and TRBV6-3 among them.

V dropped 10 bases and J dropped 1 base, with 16 bases sitting between them. Germline assignment: CDR1 WNHNN and CDR2 SYGVQD (reference sequence). The CDR3 length is 14 residues. PCR amplification relied on 60 Vbeta primers (plus 13 Jbeta primers). Produced via immunoSEQ multiplex PCR; TCRdb's table is partial and in-frame only. The table shows about 140,000 clones, with 60% to 80% occurring only once. For this clone: What it recognizes is unknown.

Sequencing used PBMCs. The chain links TRBV10-1 to TRBJ1-1; the D gene is possibly TRBD1 (5 bases). The receptor's source is a male donor in good health and CMV-seronegative. This chain's CDR3 is CAKWDSGWNTEAFF. The CDR3 coding sequence is TGCGCCAAGTGGGACTCAGGTTGGAACACTGAAGCTTTCTTT.